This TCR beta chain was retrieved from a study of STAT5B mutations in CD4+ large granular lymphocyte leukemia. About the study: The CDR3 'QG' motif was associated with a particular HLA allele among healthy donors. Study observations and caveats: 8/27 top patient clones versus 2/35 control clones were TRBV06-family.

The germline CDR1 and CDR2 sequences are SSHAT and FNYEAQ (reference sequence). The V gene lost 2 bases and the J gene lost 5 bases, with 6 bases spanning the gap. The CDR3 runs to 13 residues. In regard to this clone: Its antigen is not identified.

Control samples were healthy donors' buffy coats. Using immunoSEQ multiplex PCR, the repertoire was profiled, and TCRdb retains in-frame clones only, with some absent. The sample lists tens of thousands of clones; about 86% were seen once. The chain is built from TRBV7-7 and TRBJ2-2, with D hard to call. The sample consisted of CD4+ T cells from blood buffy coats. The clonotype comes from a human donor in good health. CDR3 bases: TGTGCCAGCAGCTTACTGGGAACCGGGGAGCTGTTTTTT. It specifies CASSLLGTGELFF.